The sequence of this T cell receptor (beta chain) was determined in a study of T-cell memory formation after mild COVID-19. Regarding the study as a whole: Clones contracting day 15 to 85 were balanced CD4/CD8; later expanders leaned CD4+.

TCRdb used MiXCR to reprocess the 5' RACE reads, holding one entry per CDR3 protein. The sample shows around 320,000 distinct CDR3 sequences, less than 20% of them seen only once. About this clonotype: Its cognate antigen is unknown. Mismatch with germline at one junction end may stem from a read error.

Germline values: CDR1 MNHEY, CDR2 SVGAGI. The CDR3 is 12 residues long. This chain joins TRBV6-5 and TRBJ1-1, with D uncertain. The sample consisted of PBMCs or a T cell subset sorted from them (not recorded which). This TCR was recovered from a young man who had mild COVID-19 (a few samples of this study predate the infection). Cell type and time point are not known. The CDR3 nucleotides are TGTGCCAGCAGTTACCCCAGACTCGGAATGATATTT. Amino acid sequence: CASSYPRLGMIF.